This entry lists 10 T cell receptor beta chains sequenced from one sample in a study of shared clonotypes between healthy human individuals. Profiling relied on immunoSEQ multiplex PCR, and the TCRdb table lists in-frame clones only, not all of them. The profile covers 2 million to 3 million clones, with approximately 93% appearing a single time and about 0.39% taken by the ten largest. The specimen sequenced was naive CD4+ T cells from PBMCs. Specified subset: CD45RA+ positively selected. The receptors were sampled from a man in his late teens or twenties in good health. Some clones in this sample may be carry-over from other donors' samples.

This chain joins TRBV7-2 and TRBJ1-1; no clear D. Between the trimmed V and J ends, which lost 6 bases and 1 base, there was a span of 18 bases. The CDR3 consists of 16 residues. Per the germline V gene, CDR1 is SGHTA and CDR2 is FQGNSA. The DNA for the CDR3 is TGTGCCAGCAGTAGGCCGGCAGGTAGACGGAACACTGAAGCTTTCTTT. Translation gives CASSRPAGRRNTEAFF.

This sequence joins TRBV28 and TRBJ1-5, with 9 bases matching TRBD1. This CDR3 comprises 18 residues. With 6 bases clipped from V and 2 bases from J, the junction kept 14 bases outside the gene matches. The germline gives CDR1 MDHEN, CDR2 SYDVKM. The CDR3 DNA follows: TGTGCCAGCAGCCCCCGTCGAATGACAGGGGGGGGCAATCAGCCCCAGCATTTT. Translating gives CASSPRRMTGGGNQPQHF. Using reference TRBV28 and TRBJ1-5 for the parts outside the CDR3, the full variable domain is DVKVTQSSRYLVKRTGEKVFLECVQDMDHENMFWYRQDPGLGLRLIYFSYDVKMKEKGDIPEGYSVSREKKERFSLILESASTNQTSMYLCASSPRRMTGGGNQPQHFGDGTRLSIL.

The V call is TRBV5-1, the J call TRBJ2-5; 7 nucleotides align to TRBD2. V trimming: 4 bases; J trimming: 5 bases; junction bases outside the gene matches: 11. Per germline, CDR1 SGHRS and CDR2 YFSETQ. The CDR3 contains 15 residues. CDR3: CASSASGNEGETQYF. CDR3 DNA: TGCGCCAGCAGCGCTAGCGGAAACGAAGGGGAGACCCAGTACTTC.

This clone has only one observation. The junction and the germline gene differ at one end; a read error may be behind it. V is TRBV27 and J is TRBJ1-2; D is undetermined. Germline V gives CDR1 MNHEY, CDR2 SMNVEV (reference sequence). The CDR3 has 10 residues. CDR3 in amino acids: CASSLKPVFF. The CDR3 DNA reads TGTGCCAGCAGTTTAAAACCGGTCTTCTTC.

The V call is TRBV7-2, the J call TRBJ2-3; D is unresolved. V was pared by 4 bases and J by 3 bases, with 11 bases between. CDR1 SGHTA and CDR2 FQGNSA come from the germline V gene. The CDR3 spans 14 residues. The CDR3, as DNA: TGTGCCAGCAGCTCGGACCCTCAGACAGATACGCAGTATTTT. As protein: CASSSDPQTDTQYF.

As for this clone: Germline and junction disagree at one end, which may indicate a read error. The rearrangement joins TRBV7-2 to TRBJ2-7; weak D call: TRBD1 (6 bases). Germline CDR1 SGHTA, CDR2 FQGNSA. This CDR3 region has 14 residues. CDR3 nucleotides: TGTGCCAGCAGATTAGACAGGAGCTCCTACGAGCAGTACTTC. Protein: CASRLDRSSYEQYF.

The V and J genes are TRBV6-5 and TRBJ1-2; weak D call: TRBD1 (6 bases). The CDR3 is made up of 11 amino acids. Germline V gives CDR1 MNHEY, CDR2 SVGAGI. V dropped 5 bases and J dropped 7 bases, with 8 bases sitting between them. The CDR3: CASSAGAGYTF. The CDR3 nucleotides read TGTGCCAGCAGTGCAGGGGCTGGCTACACCTTC.

The chain recombines TRBV4-1 with TRBJ2-7; perhaps TRBD1 as D (6 bases). The CDR3 consists of 15 residues. Germline CDR1 is MGHRA and CDR2 is YSYEKL. V lost 3 bases to trimming and J lost 3 bases, with 15 bases between them. The CDR3 sequence is CASSQRRGFYYEQYF. CDR3 nucleotides: TGCGCCAGCAGCCAGAGAAGGGGGTTTTACTACGAGCAGTACTTC.

This rearrangement joins TRBV10-3 to TRBJ2-7; TRBD1 might be the D (5 bases). V was shortened by 3 bases and J by 4 bases, with 10 bases between the two germline ends. Per the germline V gene, CDR1 is ENHRY and CDR2 is SYGVKD. The CDR3 is made up of 13 amino acids. CDR3 residues: CAISDRVGYEQYF. In DNA, the CDR3 is TGTGCCATCAGTGACAGGGTAGGGTACGAGCAGTACTTC.

This clone was seen only once. The gene calls are TRBV23-1 and TRBJ2-1; a weak D match, TRBD2 (5 bases). TRBV23-1 is annotated as an ORF whose role is uncertain. The CDR3 runs 17 residues. Between the trimmed V and J ends, which lost 2 bases and 7 bases, there was a span of 21 bases. In DNA form, the CDR3 reads TGCGCCAGCAGTCAACCGACCGTCCGGGGAGTGGAGAATGAGCAGTTCTTC. Translating gives CASSQPTVRGVENEQFF.